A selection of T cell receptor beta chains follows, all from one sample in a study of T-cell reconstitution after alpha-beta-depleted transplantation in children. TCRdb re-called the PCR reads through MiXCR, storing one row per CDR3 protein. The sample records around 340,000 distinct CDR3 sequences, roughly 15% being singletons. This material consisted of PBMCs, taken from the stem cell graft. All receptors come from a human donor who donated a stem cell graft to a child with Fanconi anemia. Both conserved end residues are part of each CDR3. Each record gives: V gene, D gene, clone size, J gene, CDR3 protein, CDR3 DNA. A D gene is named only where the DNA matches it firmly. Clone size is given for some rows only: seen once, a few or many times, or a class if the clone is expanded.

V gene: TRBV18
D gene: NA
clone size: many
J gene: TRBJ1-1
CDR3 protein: CASSPPGQTEAFF
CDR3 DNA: TGTGCCAGCTCACCCCCGGGACAAACTGAAGCTTTCTTT

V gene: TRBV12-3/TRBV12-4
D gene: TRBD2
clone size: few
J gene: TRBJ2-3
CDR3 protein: CASSLAGGWDTQYF
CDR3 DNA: TGTGCCAGCAGTCTAGCGGGGGGGTGGGATACGCAGTATTTT

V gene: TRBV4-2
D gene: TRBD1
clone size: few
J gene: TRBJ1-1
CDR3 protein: CASSNRQGLVTEAFF
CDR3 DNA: TGTGCCAGCAGCAATCGACAGGGGTTGGTCACTGAAGCTTTCTTT

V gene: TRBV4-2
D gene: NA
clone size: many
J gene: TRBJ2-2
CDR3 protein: CASGGAGEGNGELFF
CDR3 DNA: TGTGCCAGCGGCGGCGCAGGGGAAGGAAACGGGGAGCTGTTTTTT

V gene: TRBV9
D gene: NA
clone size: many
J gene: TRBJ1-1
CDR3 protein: CASRDVRVSGEAFF
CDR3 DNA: TGTGCCAGCAGGGACGTTAGAGTGAGCGGTGAAGCTTTCTTT

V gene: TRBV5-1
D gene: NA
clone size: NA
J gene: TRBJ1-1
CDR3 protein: CASSNWATAMNTEAFF
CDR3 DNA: TGCGCCAGCAGCAATTGGGCGACAGCAATGAACACTGAAGCTTTCTTT

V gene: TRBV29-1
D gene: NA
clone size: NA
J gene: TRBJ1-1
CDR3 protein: CSVESGSEAFF
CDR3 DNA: TGCAGCGTTGAATCGGGCAGTGAAGCTTTCTTT

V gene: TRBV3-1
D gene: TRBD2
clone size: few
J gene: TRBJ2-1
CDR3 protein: CASSQGLAREQFF
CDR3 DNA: TGTGCCAGCAGCCAAGGACTAGCTCGGGAGCAGTTCTTC

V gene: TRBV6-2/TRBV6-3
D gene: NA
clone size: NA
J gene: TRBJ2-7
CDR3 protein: CASREAGKTHEQYF
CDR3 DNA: TGTGCCAGCAGGGAGGCAGGGAAGACCCACGAGCAGTACTTC

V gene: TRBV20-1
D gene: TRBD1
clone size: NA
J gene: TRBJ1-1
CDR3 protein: CSARLTGGRSAFF
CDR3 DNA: TGCAGTGCTAGGCTAACAGGGGGAAGATCAGCTTTCTTT

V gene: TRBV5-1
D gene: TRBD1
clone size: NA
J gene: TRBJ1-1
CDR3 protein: CASREQGATTEAFF
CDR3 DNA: TGCGCCAGCAGAGAACAGGGGGCTACTACGGAAGCTTTCTTT

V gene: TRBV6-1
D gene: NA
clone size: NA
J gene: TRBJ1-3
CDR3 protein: CASSDGSGNTIYF
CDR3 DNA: TGTGCCAGCAGTGACGGCTCTGGAAACACCATATATTTT

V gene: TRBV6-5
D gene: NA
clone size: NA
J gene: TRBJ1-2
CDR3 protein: CASSYDGGGYGYTF
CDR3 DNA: TGTGCCAGCAGTTACGATGGAGGGGGCTATGGCTACACCTTC

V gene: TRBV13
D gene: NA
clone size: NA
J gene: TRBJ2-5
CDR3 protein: CASSLNRNQETQYF
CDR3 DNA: TGTGCCAGCAGCTTAAACAGAAACCAAGAGACCCAGTACTTC

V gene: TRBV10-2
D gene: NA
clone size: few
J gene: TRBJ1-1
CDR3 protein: CASSGWDFRGLEAFF
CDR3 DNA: TGCGCCAGCAGTGGATGGGACTTCCGAGGGCTTGAAGCTTTCTTT

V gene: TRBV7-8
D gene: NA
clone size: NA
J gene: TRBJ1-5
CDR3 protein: CASSARGGASNQPQHF
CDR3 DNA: TGTGCCAGCAGCGCCCGAGGAGGGGCTAGCAATCAGCCCCAGCATTTT

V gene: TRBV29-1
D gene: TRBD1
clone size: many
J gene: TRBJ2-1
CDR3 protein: CSVRQGYNEQFF
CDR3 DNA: TGCAGCGTTAGACAGGGGTACAATGAGCAGTTCTTC

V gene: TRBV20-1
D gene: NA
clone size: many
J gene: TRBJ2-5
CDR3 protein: CSGQSGVQETQYF
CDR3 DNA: TGCAGTGGTCAATCAGGGGTCCAAGAGACCCAGTACTTC

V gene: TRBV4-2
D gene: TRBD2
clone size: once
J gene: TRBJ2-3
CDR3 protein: CASSPTSGVGDTQYF
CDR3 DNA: TGTGCCAGCAGCCCGACTAGCGGGGTAGGAGATACGCAGTATTTT

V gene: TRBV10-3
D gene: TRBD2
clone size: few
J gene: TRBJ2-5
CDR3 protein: CAISGTSGEETQYF
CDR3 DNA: TGTGCCATCAGCGGGACTAGCGGAGAAGAGACCCAGTACTTC

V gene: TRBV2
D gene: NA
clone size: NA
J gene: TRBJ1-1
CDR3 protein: CASSRQLTEAFF
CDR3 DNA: TGTGCCAGCAGTCGTCAGTTAACTGAAGCTTTCTTT

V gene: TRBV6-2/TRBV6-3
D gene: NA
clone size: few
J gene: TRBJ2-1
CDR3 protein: CASSRARVTSYNEQFF
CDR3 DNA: TGTGCCAGCAGCCGAGCTCGCGTTACCTCCTACAATGAGCAGTTCTTC

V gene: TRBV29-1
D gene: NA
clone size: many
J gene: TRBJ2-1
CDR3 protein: CSVAGGEQFF
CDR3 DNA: TGCAGCGTTGCCGGGGGTGAGCAGTTCTTC

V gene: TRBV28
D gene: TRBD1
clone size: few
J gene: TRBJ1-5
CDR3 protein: CATTLGDRENQPQHF
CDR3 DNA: TGTGCCACCACTTTGGGGGACAGGGAAAATCAGCCCCAGCATTTT

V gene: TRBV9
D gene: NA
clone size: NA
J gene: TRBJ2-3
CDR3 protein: CASSVGGLPSTDTQYF
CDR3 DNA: TGTGCCAGCAGCGTCGGAGGACTACCTAGCACAGATACGCAGTATTTT

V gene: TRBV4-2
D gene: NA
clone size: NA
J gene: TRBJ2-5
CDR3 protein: CASSQDNRVQETQYF
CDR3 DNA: TGTGCCAGCAGCCAAGACAACCGAGTCCAAGAGACCCAGTACTTC

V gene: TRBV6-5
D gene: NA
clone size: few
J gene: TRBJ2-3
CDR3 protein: CASSYFGGVRGTDTQYF
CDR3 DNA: TGTGCCAGCAGTTACTTTGGGGGAGTGCGGGGCACAGATACGCAGTATTTT

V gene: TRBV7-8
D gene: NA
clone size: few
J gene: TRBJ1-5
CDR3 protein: CASSFDLGGNQPQHF
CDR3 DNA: TGTGCCAGCAGCTTCGACCTGGGAGGCAATCAGCCCCAGCATTTT

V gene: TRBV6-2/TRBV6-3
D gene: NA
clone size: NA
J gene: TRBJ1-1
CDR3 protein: CASIRLGGRGAEAFF
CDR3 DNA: TGTGCCAGCATAAGGCTGGGGGGCCGTGGCGCTGAAGCTTTCTTT

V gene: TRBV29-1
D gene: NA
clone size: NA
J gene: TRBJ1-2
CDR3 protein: CSVERDTVNYGYTF
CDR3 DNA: TGCAGCGTTGAACGGGACACCGTTAACTATGGCTACACCTTC

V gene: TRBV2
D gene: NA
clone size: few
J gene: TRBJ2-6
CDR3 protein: CASESSGANVLTF
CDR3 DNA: TGTGCCAGCGAATCCTCTGGGGCCAACGTCCTGACTTTC

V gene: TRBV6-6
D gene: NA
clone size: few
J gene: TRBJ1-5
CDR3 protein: CASSSPSQPQHF
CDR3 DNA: TGTGCCAGCAGTTCCCCGAGTCAGCCCCAGCATTTT

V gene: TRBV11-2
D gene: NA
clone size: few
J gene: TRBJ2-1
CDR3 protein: CASSQGSLYNEQFF
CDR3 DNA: TGTGCCAGCAGCCAAGGGAGTCTCTACAATGAGCAGTTCTTC

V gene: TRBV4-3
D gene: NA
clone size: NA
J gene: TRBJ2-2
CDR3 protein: CASSQGGGDEELFF
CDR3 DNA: TGCGCCAGCAGCCAAGGAGGGGGGGACGAAGAGCTGTTTTTT

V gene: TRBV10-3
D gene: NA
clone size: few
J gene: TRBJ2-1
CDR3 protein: CAISGSYNEQFF
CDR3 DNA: TGTGCCATCAGCGGCAGCTACAATGAGCAGTTCTTC

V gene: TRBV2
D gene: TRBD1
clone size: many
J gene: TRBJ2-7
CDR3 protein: CASSSGTVSYEQYF
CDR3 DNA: TGTGCCAGCAGTTCCGGGACAGTGTCCTACGAGCAGTACTTC

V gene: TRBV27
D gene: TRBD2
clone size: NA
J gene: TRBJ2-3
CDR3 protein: CASSKGTSGGEDTQYF
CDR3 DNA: TGTGCCAGCAGTAAGGGGACTAGCGGGGGTGAGGATACGCAGTATTTT

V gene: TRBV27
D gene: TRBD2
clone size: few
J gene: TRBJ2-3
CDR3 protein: CASSLRPFAGGRTDTQYF
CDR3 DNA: TGTGCCAGCAGTCTACGCCCCTTTGCGGGGGGTCGCACAGATACGCAGTATTTT

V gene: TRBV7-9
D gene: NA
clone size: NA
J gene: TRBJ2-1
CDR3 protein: CASSLGANEQFF
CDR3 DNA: TGTGCCAGCAGCTTAGGAGCGAATGAGCAGTTCTTC

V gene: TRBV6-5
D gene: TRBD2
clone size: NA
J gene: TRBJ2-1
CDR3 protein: CASSYSLFRGTRSYEQFF
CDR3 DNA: TGTGCCAGCAGTTACTCGCTCTTTAGGGGGACTAGATCCTATGAGCAGTTCTTC

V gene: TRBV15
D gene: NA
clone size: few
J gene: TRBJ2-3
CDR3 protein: CATSRGAGFTDTQYF
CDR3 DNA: TGTGCCACCAGCAGAGGGGCGGGCTTCACAGATACGCAGTATTTT

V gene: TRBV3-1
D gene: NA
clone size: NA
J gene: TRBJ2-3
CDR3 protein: CASSQEPSRADTQYF
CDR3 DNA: TGTGCCAGCAGCCAAGAGCCTAGCCGTGCAGATACGCAGTATTTT

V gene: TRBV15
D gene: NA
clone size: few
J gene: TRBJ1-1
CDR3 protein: CATSRQQGVPEAFF
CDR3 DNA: TGTGCCACCAGCCGCCAACAGGGAGTACCTGAAGCTTTCTTT

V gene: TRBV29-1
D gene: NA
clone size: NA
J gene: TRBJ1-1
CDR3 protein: CSVTSGRHTEAFF
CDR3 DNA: TGCAGCGTTACATCCGGGAGACACACTGAAGCTTTCTTT

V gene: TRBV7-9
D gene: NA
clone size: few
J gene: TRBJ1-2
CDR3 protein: CASSLSADRSNYGYTF
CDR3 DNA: TGTGCCAGCAGCTTATCCGCTGACAGGAGCAACTATGGCTACACCTTC

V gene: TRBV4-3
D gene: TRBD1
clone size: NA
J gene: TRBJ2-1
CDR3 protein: CASSQGGTGNYEQFF
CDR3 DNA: TGCGCCAGCAGCCAGGGTGGGACAGGGAACTATGAGCAGTTCTTC

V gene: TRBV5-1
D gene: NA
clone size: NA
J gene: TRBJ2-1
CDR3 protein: CASSLAQIGDEQFF
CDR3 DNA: TGCGCCAGCAGCTTGGCTCAGATTGGCGATGAGCAGTTCTTC

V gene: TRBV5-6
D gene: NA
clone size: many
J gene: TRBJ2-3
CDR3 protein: CASSLTDTDTQYF
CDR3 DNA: TGTGCCAGCAGCTTAACGGACACAGATACGCAGTATTTT

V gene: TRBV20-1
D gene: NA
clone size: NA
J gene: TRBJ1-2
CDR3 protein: CCASGGTEDRNYGYTF
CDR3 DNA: TGCTGTGCTAGTGGCGGGACCGAGGATAGAAACTATGGCTACACCTTC

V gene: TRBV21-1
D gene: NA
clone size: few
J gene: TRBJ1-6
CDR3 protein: CASSRGTGKSPLHF
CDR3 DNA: TGTGCCAGCAGCAGGGGGACAGGTAAATCACCCCTCCACTTT

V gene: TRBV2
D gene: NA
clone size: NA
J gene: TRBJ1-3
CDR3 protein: CASTGDRPSGNTIYF
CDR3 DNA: TGTGCCAGCACCGGAGACAGACCCTCTGGAAACACCATATATTTT

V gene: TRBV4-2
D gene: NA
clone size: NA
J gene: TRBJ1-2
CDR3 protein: CASSDTGVGGYTF
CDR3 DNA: TGTGCCAGCAGCGATACGGGGGTCGGGGGCTACACCTTC